The 9 T cell receptor beta chains below all came from one sample that was sequenced in a study of shared clonotypes between healthy human individuals. Libraries were prepared by immunoSEQ multiplex PCR; TCRdb keeps only in-frame clonotypes and omits some of them. The sample has about 990,000 clones, approximately 80% seen once. Input material: memory CD4+ T cells from PBMCs. Sample subset: CD45RA-negative fraction. The source of these receptors is a man younger than 30 in good health. Some clones in this sample may be carry-over from other donors' samples.

About this clone itself: This clone may be a read error of a much larger clone one base away. This sequence joins TRBV4-2 and TRBJ1-2; no clear D gene. The CDR3 has 14 amino acids. CDR1 LGHNA and CDR2 YNFKEQ come from the germline V gene. The CDR3 loop is CASGQGPGAYGYTF. CDR3 nucleotide sequence: TGTGCCAGCGGCCAAGGCCCAGGTGCCTATGGCTACACCTTC.

V gene TRBV7-2 combines with J gene TRBJ1-2; 9 bases are a match to TRBD1. Germline CDR1 SGHTA, CDR2 FQGNSA. V dropped 5 bases and J dropped 4; count of bases not matched to a gene: 5. The length of the CDR3 is 14 residues. This CDR3 is CASSQTGGPYGYTF. In DNA, the CDR3 is TGTGCCAGCAGCCAGACAGGGGGGCCCTATGGCTACACCTTC.

This clone was detected a few times. The rearrangement joins TRBV18 to TRBJ1-5; no firm D call. The CDR3 has 13 amino acids. Trimming pared 6 bases from V and 4 bases from J, leaving 10 bases between. Germline CDR1 is KGHSH and CDR2 is LQKENI. As DNA, the CDR3 is TGTGCCAGCTCGATCGACTTTAATCAGCCCCAGCATTTT. Encoded protein: CASSIDFNQPQHF. The full variable domain, its missing parts supplied by reference TRBV18 and TRBJ1-5, is NAGVMQNPRHLVRRRGQEARLRCSPMKGHSHVYWYRQLPEEGLKFMVYLQKENIIDESGMPKERFSAEFPKEGPSILRIQQVVRGDSAAYFCASSIDFNQPQHFGDGTRLSIL.

This chain links TRBV5-1 with TRBJ2-3, with 9 nucleotides matching TRBD2. This CDR3 region has 18 residues. The V segment lost 0 bases and the J segment 8 bases; nucleotides outside the gene matches: 16. CDR1 and CDR2 (germline): SGHRS, YFSETQ. The CDR3 coding sequence is TGCGCCAGCAGCTTGGCTGGACTGGCGGGGGGGCCCCAAGGTACGCAGTATTTT. Residues: CASSLAGLAGGPQGTQYF.

This clone was observed a handful of times. This sequence joins TRBV2 and TRBJ2-2; 7 bases are a match to TRBD1. Germline lookup yields CDR1 SNHLY and CDR2 FYNNEI. The CDR3 loop spans 14 amino acids. Trimming cost V 4 bases and J 2 bases; bases outside gene matches: 1. The DNA for the CDR3 is TGTGCCAGCAGTGGGGACAGTAACACCGGGGAGCTGTTTTTT. Translated, it gives CASSGDSNTGELFF. Full variable domain (remainder filled in from reference TRBV2 and TRBJ2-2): EPEVTQTPSHQVTQMGQEVILRCVPISNHLYFYWYRQILGQKVEFLVSFYNNEISEKSEIFDDQFSVERPDGSNFTLKIRSTKLEDSAMYFCASSGDSNTGELFFGEGSRLTVL.

This chain joins TRBV30 and TRBJ1-2; the D is unclear. CDR1 and CDR2 from the germline V gene are GTSNPN and SVGIG (reference sequence). CDR3 length: 12 residues. Trimming took 0 bases from V and 8 from J, leaving 10 bases between them. The CDR3 loop reads CAWSVSSGGYTF. For the CDR3, the DNA is TGTGCCTGGAGTGTTAGTTCCGGCGGCTACACCTTC.

The rearrangement joins TRBV30 to TRBJ2-7; the D is unclear. Trimming pared 0 bases from V and 2 bases from J, leaving 11 bases between. The CDR3 totals 14 residues. Germline lookup yields CDR1 GTSNPN and CDR2 SVGIG (reference sequence). For the CDR3, the DNA is TGTGCCTGGAGTGTACCCAAGAGGACCTACGAGCAGTACTTC. This gives the protein CAWSVPKRTYEQYF. The whole variable domain, remainder taken from reference TRBV30 and TRBJ2-7, is SQTIHQWPATLVQPVGSPLSLECTVEGTSNPNLYWYRQAAGRGLQLLFYSVGIGQISSEVPQNLSASRPQDRQFILSSKKLLLSDSGFYLCAWSVPKRTYEQYFGPGTRLTVT.

The chain joins TRBV7-9 to TRBJ2-1; no clear D. The germline V gene has CDR1 SEHNR and CDR2 FQNEAQ (reference sequence). The CDR3 is 12 residues long. V was shortened by 8 bases and J by 0 bases, with 5 bases between the two germline ends. CDR3 loop: CASPNSYNEQFF. The CDR3 DNA is TGTGCCAGCCCGAACTCCTACAATGAGCAGTTCTTC.

With respect to this clone: Other DNA sequences within the sample encode an identical CDR3. The genes are TRBV11-2 and TRBJ2-1; 14 nucleotides agree with TRBD2. CDR1 is SGHAT and CDR2 is FQNNGV in the germline V gene. With V trimmed by 6 bases and J by 10 bases, 8 bases remained unmatched. The CDR3 runs 15 residues. The CDR3 region is CASRRGLAGVLEQFF. CDR3 nucleotide sequence: TGTGCCAGCAGACGGGGACTAGCGGGAGTCCTCGAGCAGTTCTTC.